One sample yielded the 10 T cell receptor beta chains listed below, sequenced in a study of blood T cell repertoires in COVID-19 (TCRdb year 2020). Library generation was performed with the immunoSEQ multiplex PCR assay. In TCRdb, the immuneACCESS table is reduced to in-frame sequences with V and J assigned. These tables do not hold every clone; where another copy was compared, an unresolved V gene accounts for under half, and the others remain unexplained. The sample yields about 87,000 clones; 70% to 85% were counted once. Together, the top ten hold less than 4% of the sample. Sequenced material: peripheral blood. The receptors come from a woman aged 80 or over with COVID-19, enrolled during active disease.

This clone has only a few counts. V usage is TRBV4-1 and J usage is TRBJ2-1; possibly TRBD2 for D (5 bases). V lost 1 base, J lost 6 bases, and 13 bases lay in between. CDR3 length: 15 amino acids. The germline CDR1 and CDR2 sequences are MGHRA and YSYEKL. The CDR3 DNA follows: TGCGCCAGCAGCCAAGCCCGTGCTAGCCTCAATGAGCAGTTCTTC. Encoded protein: CASSQARASLNEQFF.

The rearrangement joins TRBV7-9 to TRBJ2-3; maybe TRBD1 (5 bases). Trimming stripped 6 bases from V and 0 bases from J, with 13 bases between. This CDR3 has 15 amino acids. Germline CDR1 reads SEHNR; CDR2 reads FQNEAQ (reference sequence). CDR3 in amino acids: CASSQQVFSTDTQYF. The CDR3 DNA reads as TGTGCCAGCAGTCAACAGGTTTTTAGCACAGATACGCAGTATTTT.

This clone was detected only once. The chain joins TRBV18 to TRBJ2-2; 7 bases agree with TRBD1. Germline CDR1 KGHSH, CDR2 LQKENI. This CDR3 has 16 residues. V lost 5 bases and J lost 4; bases outside the gene matches: 10. DNA of the CDR3: TGTGCCAGCTCAGCCCGACAGGGTAGGGGCACCGGGGAGCTGTTTTTT. Translated, it gives CASSARQGRGTGELFF.

The chain links TRBV5-4 to TRBJ2-3; 7 bases are shared with TRBD2. Trimming at V came to 4 bases and at J to 5 bases, leaving 7 bases not matched to a gene. The germline gives CDR1 SGHNT, CDR2 YYREEE (reference sequence). The CDR3 totals 14 residues. CDR3 DNA sequence: TGTGCCAGCAGCGGTGGACTAGTGGTAGATACGCAGTATTTT. It codes for CASSGGLVVDTQYF.

The rearrangement links TRBV19 to TRBJ1-3; TRBD1 matches at 7 bases. Trimming at V came to 4 bases and at J to 7 bases, leaving 10 bases not matched to a gene. Germline V gene sequence: CDR1 LNHDA, CDR2 SQIVND (reference sequence). The CDR3 consists of 15 residues. The CDR3 region is CASSSTGVYWNTIYF. The CDR3 DNA sequence: TGTGCCAGTAGTAGCACAGGGGTTTATTGGAACACCATATATTTT. The variable domain in full, completed from reference TRBV19 and TRBJ1-3, reads DGGITQSPKYLFRKEGQNVTLSCEQNLNHDAMYWYRQDPGQGLRLIYYSQIVNDFQKGDIAEGYSVSREKKESFPLTVTSAQKNPTAFYLCASSSTGVYWNTIYFGEGSWLTVV.

V gene TRBV19 combines with J gene TRBJ1-5; 8 positions agree with TRBD1. The CDR3 contains 13 residues. Germline V gene data show CDR1 as LNHDA and CDR2 as SQIVND (reference sequence). The ends lost 5 bases at V and 6 bases at J; junction bases unmatched: 3. CDR3 bases: TGTGCCAGTAGTGCACAGGGGGGTCAGCCCCAGCATTTT. Encoded protein: CASSAQGGQPQHF.

The CDR3 loop is CSASIPGLAGGQYF. CDR3 nucleotide sequence: TGCAGTGCTAGTATCCCGGGACTAGCGGGGGGGCAGTACTTC. V usage is TRBV20-1 and J usage is TRBJ2-7; 15 bases agree with TRBD2. This CDR3 has 14 residues. Germline assignment: CDR1 DFQATT and CDR2 SNEGSKA (reference sequence). J was trimmed by 9 bases and V by 3 bases; bases with no gene match: 6.

V gene TRBV7-2 combines with J gene TRBJ2-3, with TRBD2 matching 10 bases. The CDR3 consists of 14 residues. The germline gives CDR1 SGHTA, CDR2 FQGNSA. V lost 0 bases, J lost 10 bases, and 4 bases stayed unmatched. Here the CDR3 reads CASSLASGGDPQYF. The CDR3 DNA is TGTGCCAGCAGCTTAGCGAGCGGGGGGGATCCGCAGTATTTT.

The chain couples TRBV29-1 to TRBJ2-3, with 10 bases that match TRBD2. CDR3 length equals 19 residues. Germline V gene sequence: CDR1 SQVTM, CDR2 ANQGSEA. Trimming took 4 bases from V and 1 from J; bases not matched to a gene: 17. The CDR3 DNA sequence: TGCAGCGTTGTAAATCCCCTAGCGGGGGCCGGACAGCGCACAGATACGCAGTATTTT. This encodes CSVVNPLAGAGQRTDTQYF.

V usage is TRBV5-1 and J usage is TRBJ1-1, with unresolved D. Germline-derived CDR1 and CDR2 are SGHRS and YFSETQ. Trimming took 6 bases from V and 3 from J, leaving 15 bases between them. The length of the CDR3 is 14 residues. DNA of the CDR3: TGCGCCAGCATGACAAGGACGGGGTACACTGAAGCTTTCTTT. Protein sequence: CASMTRTGYTEAFF.